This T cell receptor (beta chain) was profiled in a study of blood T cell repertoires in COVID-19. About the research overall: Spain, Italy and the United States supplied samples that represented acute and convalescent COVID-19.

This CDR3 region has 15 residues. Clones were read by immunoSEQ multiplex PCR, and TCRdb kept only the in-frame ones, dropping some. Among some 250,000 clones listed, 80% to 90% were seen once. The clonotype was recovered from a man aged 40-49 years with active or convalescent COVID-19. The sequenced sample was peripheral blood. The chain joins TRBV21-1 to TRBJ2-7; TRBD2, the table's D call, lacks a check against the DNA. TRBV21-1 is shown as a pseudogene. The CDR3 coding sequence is TGTGCCAGCAGCAACCCAGCGGGAAGCCTTAGCGAGCAGTACTTC. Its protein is CASSNPAGSLSEQYF.